A single T cell receptor beta chain is shown here with its context. Its antigen remains unidentified. No base-level quality is on record; no much larger clone is a single base apart. On the immunoSEQ human TCRbeta survey platform, a two-step multiplex PCR amplified and barcoded the TCRbeta CDR3 regions. Sequencing of the libraries was done on Illumina instruments, and IgH was sequenced in parallel from the same samples. The authors' analysis ran thus. To remove PCR and sequencing errors, raw reads were filtered against the IMGT V, D, J definitions and then binned using a nearest-neighbor algorithm. Clones were defined as identical nucleotide sequences, and differential abundance between tissues was assessed by per-clone Fisher exact tests with a pFDR threshold of p<0.01. Clones with frequencies too low for statistical inference were excluded by a minimum inclusion filter of 10 in either sample. Pairwise clonal comparisons used the immunoSEQ Analyzer, and gene family usage was assessed with IMGT tools. Here the immuneACCESS table is served through TCRdb, limited to in-frame sequences with V and J called. Missing clones are a known gap in these copies; in checked studies unresolved V genes cover under half, and the rest lacks a known reason. The V and J calls and clone size were taken over from that table, and D and trimming were inferred from the DNA. The table for this sample lists more than 85,000 clones; 72% of them were counted only once. 1.5% to 2% of the sample is taken by the ten largest.

The data were taken from a study of fetal regulatory T cell absence and autoimmunity (TCRdb year 2017). Some background on the complete study: Autoimmunity of the exocrine pancreas was seen in the IPEX patients even though clinical diabetes was absent.

Repertoire sequencing was done on genomic DNA taken from frozen pancreas tissue. The DNeasy Blood and Tissue Kit was used to extract roughly 1.8-3.3 ug of genomic DNA from umbilical cord blood or frozen pancreas. General findings and caveats noted by the study authors: The oligoclonal enrichment was interpreted as support for antigen-driven autoimmunity occurring in the pancreas before birth in IPEX syndrome. Significant oligoclonal enrichment of the TCR compartment was observed in pancreas versus cord blood, with some top clones enriched more than 90-fold. TRB gene family usage was found to be broadly similar between cord blood and pancreas and to resemble published neonatal and adult repertoires.

This TCR was recovered from a male donor with IPEX syndrome. Source material: pancreas tissue.

The DNA reads as follows: TGTGCCAGTAGTATAGATCTGGGATTGCCCCAGCATTTT. Its amino acids are CASSIDLGLPQHF. Recombination connected TRBV19 to TRBJ1-5, with the D gene too uncertain to name. From its cysteine to its phenylalanine, the CDR3 spans 13 amino acids. This entry keeps only the CDR3 DNA: 39 bases, framed from base 1. CDR1 and CDR2 (LNHDA, SQIVND) derive from the germline V gene (reference sequence). The trim is 0 bases for V and 9 bases for J, with a gap of 9 bases between the germline ends.